Following are 19 T cell receptor beta chains from one sample sequenced in a study of control samples from healthy donors and cancer patients. Measured with immunoSEQ multiplex PCR; TCRdb has only the in-frame clones, and not every one. This table has around 75,000 clones, around 92% appearing once. The material sequenced was blood. The source of these receptors is a woman aged 55-69 years in good health.

The rearrangement uses TRBV4-3 and TRBJ2-5; TRBD2 is a possible D gene (5 bases). This CDR3 spans 14 amino acids. V was pared by 6 bases and J by 5 bases, with 16 bases between. Germline V lookup: CDR1 LGHNA, CDR2 YSLEER. Here the CDR3 reads CASSRVPGGETQYF. The CDR3 DNA follows: TGCGCCAGCAGTCGGGTCCCTGGCGGGGAGACCCAGTACTTC.

The chain couples TRBV6-6 to TRBJ2-4, with D perhaps given as TRBD1 or TRBD2 (6 bases each). The germline gives CDR1 MNHNY, CDR2 SVGAGI (reference sequence). Trimming removed 5 bases from V and 8 bases from J, with 16 bases in between. The CDR3 consists of 14 residues. DNA for the CDR3: TGTGCCAGCAGTGCCGGGGGCCGGGTGGACATTCAGTACTTC. Protein: CASSAGGRVDIQYF.

The gene calls are TRBV24-1 and TRBJ2-4, with TRBD2 as a possible D gene (6 bases). V was trimmed by 2 bases and J by 9 bases, leaving 13 bases between them. Germline CDR1 KGHDR, CDR2 SFDVKD. This CDR3 has 14 amino acids. This chain's CDR3 is CATSDSPGLAIQYF. CDR3 nucleotide sequence: TGTGCCACCAGTGATTCGCCGGGACTGGCCATTCAGTACTTC.

This chain joins TRBV7-2 and TRBJ2-1; the D gene is possibly TRBD2 (5 bases). V was shortened by 1 base and J by 5 bases, with 9 bases between the two germline ends. This CDR3 is built from 14 residues. Germline CDR1 is SGHTA and CDR2 is FQGNSA. DNA of the CDR3: TGTGCCAGCAGCTTAGGGACTCGGCACAATGAGCAGTTCTTC. This sequence encodes CASSLGTRHNEQFF.

V is TRBV6-4 and J is TRBJ2-1; 10 bases agree with TRBD2. With 8 bases clipped from V and 7 bases from J, the junction kept 8 bases outside the gene matches. Germline CDR1 and CDR2: MRHNA and SNTAGT. The CDR3 spans 14 residues. The DNA for the CDR3 is TGTGCCAGCGGTCCTAGCGGGAGTAGGAATGAGCAGTTCTTC. This encodes CASGPSGSRNEQFF.

V and J are TRBV5-5 and TRBJ1-2, with D maybe TRBD1 (6 bases). The CDR3 extends over 12 amino acids. Germline lookup yields CDR1 SGHKS and CDR2 YYEKEE (reference sequence). V lost 5 bases and J lost 8, with 13 bases in between. The CDR3 is CASRRGTWGYTF. The CDR3 DNA reads TGTGCCAGCAGGAGGGGGACCTGGGGCTACACCTTC.

This clone was observed a handful of times. The chain recombines TRBV6-4 with TRBJ2-1, with 9 bases identical to TRBD2. V was clipped by 4 bases and J by 0 bases; unmatched bases: 4. Germline values: CDR1 MRHNA, CDR2 SNTAGT. The CDR3 length is 16 residues. For the CDR3, the DNA is TGTGCCAGCAGTGTAGCGGGAGAGGTCTCCTACAATGAGCAGTTCTTC. Translated: CASSVAGEVSYNEQFF.

This clone was observed a single time. The chain combines TRBV5-1 with TRBJ2-3; D ambiguous. This CDR3 contains 12 residues. The germline CDR1 and CDR2 sequences are SGHRS and YFSETQ. The V gene lost 2 bases and the J gene lost 0 bases, with 1 base spanning the gap. The CDR3: CASSFSTDTQYF. Written as DNA, the CDR3 is TGCGCCAGCAGCTTCAGCACAGATACGCAGTATTTT.

The chain combines TRBV6-2 or TRBV6-3 with TRBJ1-1, with TRBD1 matching 10 bases. Trimming removed 5 bases from V and 3 bases from J; junction bases left unmatched: 9. The CDR3 loop spans 16 amino acids. Germline CDR1 is MNHEY and CDR2 is SVGEGT. The CDR3 DNA follows: TGTGCCAGCAGTGCCTTTCGACAGGGGGCCTACACTGAAGCTTTCTTT. This sequence encodes CASSAFRQGAYTEAFF.

The genes are TRBV28 and TRBJ1-2; D gene ambiguous. Germline values: CDR1 MDHEN, CDR2 SYDVKM. This CDR3 region has 13 residues. The V end was cut by 3 bases, the J end by 8 bases, with 13 bases between. This CDR3 reads CASSFLVSGGYTF. The DNA of the CDR3 is TGTGCCAGCAGTTTTTTGGTTTCAGGAGGCTACACCTTC.

The chain is built from TRBV18 and TRBJ2-1; D is unclear. The length of the CDR3 is 15 residues. The germline V gene encodes CDR1 KGHSH and CDR2 LQKENI. V was trimmed by 0 bases and J by 6 bases, leaving 12 bases between them. The CDR3 DNA sequence: TGTGCCAGCTCACCACCCGGGCCAAAACTCAATGAGCAGTTCTTC. It specifies CASSPPGPKLNEQFF. The full variable domain, rest sourced from reference TRBV18 and TRBJ2-1, is NAGVMQNPRHLVRRRGQEARLRCSPMKGHSHVYWYRQLPEEGLKFMVYLQKENIIDESGMPKERFSAEFPKEGPSILRIQQVVRGDSAAYFCASSPPGPKLNEQFFGPGTRLTVL.

The gene calls are TRBV5-1 and TRBJ2-2, with TRBD1 as a possible D gene (5 bases). V shed 0 bases and J shed 5 bases, with 11 bases lying between them. CDR1 and CDR2 (germline): SGHRS, YFSETQ. The length of the CDR3 is 15 residues. The CDR3 loop reads CASSLAPQGTGELFF. In DNA, the CDR3 is TGCGCCAGCAGCTTGGCACCGCAGGGAACCGGGGAGCTGTTTTTT.

The chain recombines TRBV18 with TRBJ2-5; D is perhaps TRBD1 (6 bases). The CDR3 is made up of 13 amino acids. Trimming took off 5 bases at V and 5 bases at J, with 12 bases between the two ends. Germline V gene sequence: CDR1 KGHSH, CDR2 LQKENI. The CDR3 is CASSTWGRETQYF. The CDR3 DNA reads as TGTGCCAGCTCAACCTGGGGGCGTGAGACCCAGTACTTC.

The gene calls are TRBV4-1 and TRBJ2-1; 7 nucleotides match TRBD2. Germline CDR1 reads MGHRA; CDR2 reads YSYEKL. This CDR3 region has 16 residues. V shed 0 bases and J 9 bases; nucleotides not matched to a gene: 11. CDR3 nucleotide sequence: TGCGCCAGCAGCCAAGATCGCGGCGGGAGATCGGTTGAGCAGTTCTTC. It is translated as CASSQDRGGRSVEQFF.

This clone was picked up a small number of times. The chain couples TRBV19 to TRBJ1-1, with D possibly matching TRBD1 (6 bases). Germline-derived CDR1 and CDR2 are LNHDA and SQIVND (reference sequence). V dropped 3 bases and J dropped 3 bases, with 14 bases sitting between them. The CDR3 spans 15 residues. The DNA for the CDR3 is TGTGCCAGTAGTATCCGGGGGCTCGGGGACACTGAAGCTTTCTTT. Translation: CASSIRGLGDTEAFF.

The chain combines TRBV7-2 with TRBJ2-3; 12 bases are shared with TRBD2. This CDR3 is 19 amino acids long. CDR1 is SGHTA and CDR2 is FQGNSA in the germline V gene. V gave up 2 bases and J gave up 0 bases; unmatched junction bases: 9. The CDR3 coding sequence is TGTGCCAGCAGCTTACATCTAGCGGGAGGGGTTTTTAGCACAGATACGCAGTATTTT. Its protein is CASSLHLAGGVFSTDTQYF.

V and J are TRBV5-4 and TRBJ2-5, with 7 bases lining up with TRBD1. CDR3 length equals 13 residues. The V and J ends lost 4 bases and 5 bases, in that order; junction bases with no gene match: 5. Looked up from germline, CDR1 is SGHNT and CDR2 is YYREEE (reference sequence). CDR3 nucleotide sequence: TGTGCCAGCAGCCTAGGGACAGAGGAGACCCAGTACTTC. Translated: CASSLGTEETQYF.

V gene TRBV6-6 combines with J gene TRBJ2-2; 8 bases map to TRBD1. Germline V gene lookup returns CDR1 MNHNY and CDR2 SVGAGI (reference sequence). The CDR3 consists of 12 residues. Unmatched junction bases numbered 2, after V lost 4 bases and J lost 10 bases. DNA for the CDR3: TGTGCCAGCAGTTTGGACAGGGAGGAGCTGTTTTTT. It specifies CASSLDREELFF.

The rearrangement uses TRBV6-1 and TRBJ2-7, with TRBD1 as a possible D gene (6 bases). Germline lookup yields CDR1 MNHNS and CDR2 SASEGT. The V gene lost 2 bases and the J gene lost 12 bases, with 14 bases spanning the gap. This CDR3 contains 12 residues. This CDR3 is CASSETTRGPYF. The CDR3, as DNA: TGTGCCAGCAGTGAAACCACCAGGGGACCGTACTTC.